These 18 T cell receptor beta chains were sequenced from one sample in a study of T cells in Graves' hyperthyroidism and ophthalmopathy. Template material for amplifying TCR beta CDR3 regions consisted of RNA transcripts. Initially, a first-round RT-PCR of the TCR CDR3 employed the HTBI primer set. TCRdb passed the multiplex PCR reads through MiXCR, listing each CDR3 protein once. The data show fewer than 400,000 distinct CDR3 sequences, with approximately 16% seen just once and around 35% held by the top ten. Sequencing used blood. Source of these receptors: a man aged 25 to 40 with Graves' hyperthyroidism.

This clonotype was recorded at least ten times. The chain joins TRBV30 to TRBJ2-5; D unresolved. With 0 bases removed from V and 0 bases from J, the gap between germline ends came to 8 bases. This CDR3 is 14 amino acids long. Germline lookup yields CDR1 GTSNPN and CDR2 SVGIG (reference sequence). The chain's CDR3 is CAWSVGRNQETQYF. CDR3 in DNA: TGTGCCTGGAGTGTGGGCCGGAACCAAGAGACCCAGTACTTC.

This clonotype was detected only a few times. Here the CDR3 reads CASSLSGKGYGYTF. The CDR3 DNA reads TGCGCCAGCAGCTTGTCAGGGAAGGGCTATGGCTACACCTTC. The chain employs TRBV5-1 and TRBJ1-2, with a possible D match to TRBD1 (5 bases). The germline V gene encodes CDR1 SGHRS and CDR2 YFSETQ. The CDR3 sequence is 14 residues long. V lost 1 base and J 4 bases, leaving 11 bases between the germline ends.

For the CDR3, the DNA is TGTGCCAGCAGCGTAGACGAGGGGCGGAGGGCTGAAGCTTTCTTT. Residues: CASSVDEGRRAEAFF. The rearrangement links TRBV9 to TRBJ1-1; weak D call: TRBD1 (5 bases). There are 15 residues in the CDR3. Trimming cost V 0 bases and J 6 bases, with 15 bases left between them. CDR1 SGDLS and CDR2 YYNGEE come from the germline V gene.

This sequence joins TRBV6-2 or TRBV6-3 and TRBJ1-2; D ambiguous. CDR1 is MNHEY and CDR2 is SVGEGT in the germline V gene. Trimming shortened V by 4 bases and J by 3 bases, and 15 bases separated the two germline ends. This CDR3 has 15 residues. The CDR3 bases are TGTGCCAGCAGTTCCCTCGAAAAGGTTCACTATGGCTACACCTTC. This translates into CASSSLEKVHYGYTF.

In its sample, this clonotype was seen many times. V is TRBV2 and J is TRBJ2-1; TRBD1 agrees at 7 bases. Germline V gene lookup returns CDR1 SNHLY and CDR2 FYNNEI. The CDR3 runs to 13 residues. This chain's CDR3 is CGTTGASYNEQFF. CDR3 in DNA: TGTGGAACTACAGGGGCAAGCTACAATGAGCAGTTCTTC.

This chain connects TRBV19 to TRBJ2-7; 8 nucleotides agree with TRBD2. Per germline, CDR1 LNHDA and CDR2 SQIVND (reference sequence). Germline trimming cut 3 bases from V and 1 base from J; bases unmatched to any gene: 8. This CDR3 has 16 amino acids. The DNA of the CDR3 is TGTGCCAGTAGTATGAGCGGGAGAGGAGTGTCCTACGAGCAGTACTTC. Translation: CASSMSGRGVSYEQYF.

This clonotype was detected a few times. V is TRBV20-1 and J is TRBJ2-7; D not certain. This CDR3 comprises 13 residues. Trimming stripped 1 base from V and 0 bases from J, with 7 bases between. Germline lookup yields CDR1 DFQATT and CDR2 SNEGSKA (reference sequence). In DNA form, the CDR3 reads TGCAGTGCTAGAGGCGAGCCCTCCTACGAGCAGTACTTC. Encoded protein: CSARGEPSYEQYF.

Note on this clonotype: This could be a read error, since a much larger clone is one nucleotide away. This sequence joins TRBV11-3 and TRBJ2-1; D may be TRBD2 (5 bases). This CDR3 contains 12 residues. From germline, CDR1 is SGHNT and CDR2 YENEEA. The CDR3 coding sequence is TGTGCCAGCAGCTTAAAGGGTTGGGAGCGGTTCTTC. Residues: CASSLKGWERFF.

This clonotype was seen a few times. The rearrangement joins TRBV4-2 to TRBJ2-3; TRBD1 might be the D (5 bases). Germline V gene data show CDR1 as LGHNA and CDR2 as YNFKEQ. This CDR3 spans 16 amino acids. Trimming shortened V by 4 bases and J by 4 bases, and 18 bases separated the two germline ends. This CDR3 reads CASSLRNRIFSDTQYF. The CDR3, as DNA: TGTGCCAGCAGCCTACGAAACAGGATTTTTTCAGATACGCAGTATTTT.

The V gene is TRBV4-1, the J gene TRBJ2-7; 11 bases match TRBD1. This CDR3 comprises 14 residues. The trim removed 4 bases at V and 6 bases at J, leaving 5 bases unmatched. Germline V lookup: CDR1 MGHRA, CDR2 YSYEKL. The CDR3 DNA follows: TGCGCCAGCAGCCCGGGACAGGGGGGTCGCGAGCAGTACTTC. Protein: CASSPGQGGREQYF.

This clonotype occurred a few times. V is TRBV5-1 and J is TRBJ1-6, with D maybe TRBD1 (6 bases). V lost 0 bases, J lost 9 bases, and 16 bases lay in between. The CDR3 runs 16 residues. Germline loops: CDR1 SGHRS, CDR2 YFSETQ. This chain's CDR3 is CASSLEDRLMGSPLHF. CDR3 coding DNA: TGCGCCAGCAGCTTGGAAGACAGGCTCATGGGTTCACCCCTCCACTTT. The full variable domain, in which reference TRBV5-1 and TRBJ1-6 provide the parts outside the CDR3, is KAGVTQTPRYLIKTRGQQVTLSCSPISGHRSVSWYQQTPGQGLQFLFEYFSETQRNKGNFPGRFSGRQFSNSRSEMNVSTLELGDSALYLCASSLEDRLMGSPLHFGNGTRLTVT.

This clonotype was observed a handful of times. The chain has TRBV27 and TRBJ2-2; unclear D gene. The germline gives CDR1 MNHEY, CDR2 SMNVEV (reference sequence). This CDR3 spans 14 amino acids. V lost 6 bases and J 0 bases, leaving 8 bases between the germline ends. CDR3 sequence reads: CASRRRTNTGELFF. The CDR3 DNA sequence: TGTGCCAGCAGGAGACGGACGAACACCGGGGAGCTGTTTTTT.

The chain employs TRBV20-1 and TRBJ1-1; the D gene is possibly TRBD1 (6 bases). Germline V lookup: CDR1 DFQATT, CDR2 SNEGSKA (reference sequence). Trimming stripped 6 bases from V and 5 bases from J, with 16 bases between. This CDR3 is built from 13 residues. CDR3 sequence reads: CSAPSWGRTEAFF. CDR3 bases: TGCAGTGCACCTAGCTGGGGGCGGACTGAAGCTTTCTTT.

The genes are TRBV2 and TRBJ1-3; D is ambiguous. Per the germline V gene, CDR1 is SNHLY and CDR2 is FYNNEI. The CDR3 runs to 15 residues. Trimming shortened V by 7 bases and J by 1 base, and 14 bases separated the two germline ends. CDR3 sequence reads: CASTFSGVSGNTIYF. The CDR3 region has the DNA TGTGCCAGCACCTTCTCCGGGGTATCTGGAAACACCATATATTTT. Looking up the rest from reference TRBV2 and TRBJ1-3 gives the full variable domain: EPEVTQTPSHQVTQMGQEVILRCVPISNHLYFYWYRQILGQKVEFLVSFYNNEISEKSEIFDDQFSVERPDGSNFTLKIRSTKLEDSAMYFCASTFSGVSGNTIYFGEGSWLTVV.

This clonotype was observed at least ten times. The chain employs TRBV2 and TRBJ2-2; D is perhaps TRBD1 (5 bases). V was pared by 6 bases and J by 2 bases, with 7 bases between. CDR1 and CDR2 from the germline V gene are SNHLY and FYNNEI. The CDR3 spans 13 residues. CDR3 residues: CASSRENTGELFF. The CDR3 DNA is TGTGCCAGCAGCAGGGAAAACACCGGGGAGCTGTTTTTT. The full variable domain, its missing parts supplied by reference TRBV2 and TRBJ2-2, is EPEVTQTPSHQVTQMGQEVILRCVPISNHLYFYWYRQILGQKVEFLVSFYNNEISEKSEIFDDQFSVERPDGSNFTLKIRSTKLEDSAMYFCASSRENTGELFFGEGSRLTVL.

This clonotype was counted at least ten times. The V call is TRBV24-1, the J call TRBJ2-5, with D maybe TRBD2 (6 bases). From germline, CDR1 is KGHDR and CDR2 SFDVKD. V lost 3 bases and J lost 4, with 8 bases in between. The CDR3 has 13 amino acids. The CDR3 coding sequence is TGTGCCACCAGTGATGGAGGGGCAGAGACCCAGTACTTC. It yields the protein CATSDGGAETQYF.

The V call is TRBV6-9, the J call TRBJ1-1; D gene unclear. CDR1 and CDR2 from the germline V gene are MNHGY and SVAAGI. The V end was cut by 3 bases, the J end by 3 bases, with 17 bases between. There are 16 residues in the CDR3. CDR3 sequence: CASSYYLLDGHTEAFF. The CDR3 DNA reads TGTGCCAGCAGTTACTATCTCTTAGACGGACACACTGAAGCTTTCTTT.

This clonotype was found many times. The rearrangement uses TRBV7-2 and TRBJ1-1, with D possibly TRBD1 on 6 matching bases. The CDR3 covers 16 residues. Looked up from germline, CDR1 is SGHTA and CDR2 is FQGNSA. The V and J ends lost 3 bases and 3 bases respectively, with 17 bases between them. CDR3 loop: CASSFPEDRRDTEAFF. In DNA form, the CDR3 reads TGTGCCAGCAGCTTCCCCGAGGACAGACGGGACACTGAAGCTTTCTTT.